The clone carrying this TCR beta chain occurred many times. Its target is not known. TCRdb redid the calling of the RT-PCR reads with MiXCR, one entry per CDR3 protein. In the table there are some 640,000 distinct CDR3 sequences, about 15% of which are singletons. In germline, CDR1 is MGHDK, CDR2 SYGVNS. The V and J ends lost 7 bases and 6 bases, in that order; junction bases with no gene match: 11. The length of the CDR3 is 14 residues. This record comes from a study of response to subunit inactivated influenza vaccine. Study results and limitations: It was the authors' suggestion that each seasonal influenza vaccination recruits few new T cells.

The sequence derives from a man aged 45 to 65 who received an inactivated influenza vaccine. The material sequenced was PBMCs from blood, taken 14 to 15 days before vaccination. The chain uses TRBV25-1 and TRBJ1-2; the match to TRBD1 covers 7 bases. The CDR3 region has the DNA TGTGCCAGCACGGCCTCCGGGACAGCTGATGGCTACACCTTC. Its translation: CASTASGTADGYTF.